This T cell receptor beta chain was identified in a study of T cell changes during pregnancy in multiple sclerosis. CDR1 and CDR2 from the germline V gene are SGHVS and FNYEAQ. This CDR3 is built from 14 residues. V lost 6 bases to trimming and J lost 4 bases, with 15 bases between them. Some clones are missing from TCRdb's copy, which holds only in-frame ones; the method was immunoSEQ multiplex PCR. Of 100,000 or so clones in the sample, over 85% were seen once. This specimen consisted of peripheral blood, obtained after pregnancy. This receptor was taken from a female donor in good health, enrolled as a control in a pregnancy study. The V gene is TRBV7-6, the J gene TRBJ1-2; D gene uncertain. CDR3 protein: CASSPGEFIYGYTF. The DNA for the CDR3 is TGTGCCAGCAGTCCTGGGGAGTTTATCTATGGCTACACCTTC.